The entry that follows covers one T cell receptor (beta chain) sequence. Patients of the Seattle cohort, enrolled during active infection, were followed longitudinally. In the authors' workflow: Estimates of nucleated cell counts were drawn from the amplification of reference gene primers. Method: immunoSEQ multiplex PCR; TCRdb's copy keeps in-frame clones and lacks some. For V, J and clone size, that table is used; D and trimming come from the DNA. The table shows over 150,000 clones, with approximately 85% occurring only once. The data derive from a study of blood T cell repertoires in COVID-19. Study details: COVID-19 samples from acute and convalescent phases originated in the United States, Italy and Spain. Nucleic acid was either cDNA or gDNA, and it came from T cells, B-cell-depleted T cells, or PBMCs.

V was pared by 2 bases and J by 4 bases, with 7 bases of the junction left unmatched. From germline, CDR1 is ENHRY and CDR2 SYGVKD. This CDR3 has 15 residues. This TCR came from a woman over 75 with COVID-19, enrolled during active disease. The chain has TRBV10-3 and TRBJ1-2; 7 positions agree with TRBD1. What was sequenced was peripheral blood. The CDR3, as DNA: TGTGCCATCAGTGAGACGACAGGGTTGGGCTATGGCTACACCTTC. Translation gives CAISETTGLGYGYTF.